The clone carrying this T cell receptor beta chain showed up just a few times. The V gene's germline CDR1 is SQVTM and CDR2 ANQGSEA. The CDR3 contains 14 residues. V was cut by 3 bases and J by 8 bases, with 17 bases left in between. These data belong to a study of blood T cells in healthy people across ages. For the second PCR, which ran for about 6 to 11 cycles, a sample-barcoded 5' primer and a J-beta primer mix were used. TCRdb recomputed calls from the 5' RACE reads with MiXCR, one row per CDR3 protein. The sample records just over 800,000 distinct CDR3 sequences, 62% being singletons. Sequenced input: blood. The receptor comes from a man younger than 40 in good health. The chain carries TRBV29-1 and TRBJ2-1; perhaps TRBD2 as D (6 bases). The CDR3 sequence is CSVDGETSFHEQFF. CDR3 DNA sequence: TGCAGCGTTGATGGTGAGACTAGTTTCCATGAGCAGTTCTTC.